A single sample gave rise to the 3 T cell receptor beta chains below, sequenced in a study of regulatory T cells in long-lasting Graves disease. The time point denotes: persistent/refractory GD, antithyroid drugs over 5 years with positive TRAb. After RNA was extracted from PBMCs, the TCR library was made from it. Construction of the TCR beta libraries employed iRepertoire HTBI primers in conjunction with Arm-PCR of CDR3 regions. In TCRdb, the multiplex PCR reads were re-called with MiXCR into one record per CDR3 protein. This repertoire shows roughly 500,000 distinct CDR3 sequences, roughly 20% found once; its top ten account for 6.5% to 8%. The sample here was peripheral blood mononuclear cells (PBMCs), taken when the disease was refractory, from a patient treated with antithyroid drugs. The receptors come from a female donor with Graves disease.

The V and J genes are TRBV24-1 and TRBJ2-2; D unresolved. This CDR3 has 17 residues. The V gene's germline CDR1 is KGHDR and CDR2 SFDVKD. V was cut by 1 base and J by 5 bases, with 16 bases left in between. The CDR3 nucleotides read TGTGCCACCAGTGATTTACCAGGACGTAGAGAGACCGGGGAGCTGTTTTTT. It yields the protein CATSDLPGRRETGELFF.

The chain employs TRBV28 and TRBJ2-2; 10 bases agree with TRBD2. The junction had 8 bases not matched to a gene; V was cut back by 5 bases and J by 5 bases. The CDR3 is made up of 16 amino acids. Germline V gene lookup returns CDR1 MDHEN and CDR2 SYDVKM. CDR3 protein: CASSEAGGLGTGELFF. The CDR3 nucleotides are TGTGCCAGCAGTGAAGCGGGAGGGCTCGGTACCGGGGAGCTGTTTTTT. Drawing the rest from reference TRBV28 and TRBJ2-2, the complete variable domain is DVKVTQSSRYLVKRTGEKVFLECVQDMDHENMFWYRQDPGLGLRLIYFSYDVKMKEKGDIPEGYSVSREKKERFSLILESASTNQTSMYLCASSEAGGLGTGELFFGEGSRLTVL.

J is TRBJ1-3 and V is TRBV7-9; unclear D gene. Trimming left V 3 bases short and J 0 bases short, with 15 bases between. This CDR3 spans 17 amino acids. Germline assignment: CDR1 SEHNR and CDR2 FQNEAQ (reference sequence). The CDR3 loop is CASSLVGLGLSGNTIYF. DNA of the CDR3: TGTGCCAGCAGCTTGGTAGGGTTGGGTCTCTCTGGAAACACCATATATTTT.